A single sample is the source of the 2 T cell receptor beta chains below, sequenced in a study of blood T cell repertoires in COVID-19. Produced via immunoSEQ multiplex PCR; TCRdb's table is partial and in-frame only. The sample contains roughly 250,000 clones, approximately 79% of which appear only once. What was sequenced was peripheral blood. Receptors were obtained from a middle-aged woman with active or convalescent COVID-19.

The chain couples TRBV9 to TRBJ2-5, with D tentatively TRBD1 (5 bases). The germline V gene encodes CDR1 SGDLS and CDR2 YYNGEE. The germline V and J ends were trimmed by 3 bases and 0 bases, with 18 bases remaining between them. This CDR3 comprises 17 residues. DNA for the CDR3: TGTGCCAGCAGCGCAGACCAGGGCAGTTGGTACCAAGAGACCCAGTACTTC. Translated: CASSADQGSWYQETQYF.

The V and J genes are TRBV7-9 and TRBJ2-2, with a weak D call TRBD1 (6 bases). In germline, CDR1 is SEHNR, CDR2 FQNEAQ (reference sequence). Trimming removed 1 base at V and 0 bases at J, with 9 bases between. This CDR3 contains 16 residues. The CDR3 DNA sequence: TGTGCCAGCAGCTTAGATGCAGGGGCGAACACCGGGGAGCTGTTTTTT. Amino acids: CASSLDAGANTGELFF.